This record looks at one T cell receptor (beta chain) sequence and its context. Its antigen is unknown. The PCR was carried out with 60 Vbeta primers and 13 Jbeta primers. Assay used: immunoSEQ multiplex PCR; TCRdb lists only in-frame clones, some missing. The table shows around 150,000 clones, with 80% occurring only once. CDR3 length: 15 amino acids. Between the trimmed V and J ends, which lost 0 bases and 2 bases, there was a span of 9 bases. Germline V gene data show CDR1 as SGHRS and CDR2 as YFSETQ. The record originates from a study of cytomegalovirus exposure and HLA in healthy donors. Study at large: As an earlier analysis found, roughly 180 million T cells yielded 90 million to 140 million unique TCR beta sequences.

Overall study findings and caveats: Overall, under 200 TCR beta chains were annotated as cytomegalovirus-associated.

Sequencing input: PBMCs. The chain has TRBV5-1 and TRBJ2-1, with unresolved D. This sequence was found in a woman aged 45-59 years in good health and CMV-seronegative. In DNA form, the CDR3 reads TGCGCCAGCAGCTTGGTTCAGGTAACCTACAATGAGCAGTTCTTC. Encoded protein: CASSLVQVTYNEQFF. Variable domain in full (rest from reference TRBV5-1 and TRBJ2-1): KAGVTQTPRYLIKTRGQQVTLSCSPISGHRSVSWYQQTPGQGLQFLFEYFSETQRNKGNFPGRFSGRQFSNSRSEMNVSTLELGDSALYLCASSLVQVTYNEQFFGPGTRLTVL.